Listed below are T cell receptor beta chains from one sample, sequenced in a study of blood T cell repertoires in COVID-19. Repertoires were generated with immunoSEQ multiplex PCR, while TCRdb's copy carries only in-frame clones and drops some. Among approximately 200,000 clones, around 88% were seen once, and the ten largest hold around 1.5%. Sequenced sample: peripheral blood. These receptors originate from a man younger than 35 with active or convalescent COVID-19. CDR3s include the opening cysteine and the closing phenylalanine or tryptophan. A D gene is named only where the DNA matches it firmly. Expanded clones get a size class; other rows say once, few or many, or leave the size out.

d_call clone_size j_call v_call cdr3_nt cdr3_aa
. . TRBJ2-1 TRBV7-3 TGTGCCAGCAGCTCGGTCGGAGGGGGCCAGACCTCCGATGAGCAGTTCTTC CASSSVGGGQTSDEQFF
TRBD1 . TRBJ1-2 TRBV27 TGTGCCAGCAGTTTATCCCAGGGGGCGGGCGGCTACACCTTC CASSLSQGAGGYTF
TRBD1 few TRBJ2-2 TRBV14 TGTGCCAGCAGCCCCCGACCACAGGGGCGGGCCGGGGAGCTGTTTTTT CASSPRPQGRAGELFF
. . TRBJ2-5 TRBV12-3/TRBV12-4 TGTGCCAGCAGTCCAAGGGGAGAGACCCAGTACTTC CASSPRGETQYF
TRBD1 . TRBJ1-2 TRBV19 TGTGCCAGTAGTTCCGACAGGGGTGTTGGAGGACATGGCTACACCTTC CASSSDRGVGGHGYTF
. . TRBJ1-1 TRBV19 TGTGCCAGTAGTATACTATCGACAGACCCGAACACTGAAGCTTTCTTT CASSILSTDPNTEAFF
TRBD1 . TRBJ2-2 TRBV24-1 TGTGCCACCAGGCAGGGGGCCGGGGAGCTGTTTTTT CATRQGAGELFF
. . TRBJ1-5 TRBV28 TGTGCCAGCAGTTTTCTATCGCCGCCGCCCCAGCATTTT CASSFLSPPPQHF
. few TRBJ1-1 TRBV10-3 TGTGCCATCAGTGACCAGAAGGGTCGGGGGGAAGCTTTCTTT CAISDQKGRGEAFF
. . TRBJ2-2 TRBV5-4 TGTGCCAGCAGTCCTAGACCTGAAAACACCGGGGAGCTGTTTTTT CASSPRPENTGELFF
TRBD2 . TRBJ2-2 TRBV6-6 TGTGCCAGCAGTTACGTAGCGGGAGTGGCCGGGGAGCTGTTTTTT CASSYVAGVAGELFF
. once TRBJ1-1 TRBV6-5 TGTGCCAGCAGGAGGGTTGGTCCGGCTTTCTTT CASRRVGPAFF
TRBD2 once TRBJ2-1 TRBV19 TGTGCCAGCAGTCTAGCGGGACTCGGGCATGAGCAGTTCTTC CASSLAGLGHEQFF
TRBD1 few TRBJ1-6 TRBV6-2/TRBV6-3 TGTGCCAGCAGTTACTCGTCAGGGGGTGAAGCAAATTCACCCCTCCACTTT CASSYSSGGEANSPLHF
. . TRBJ1-5 TRBV6-5 TGTGCCAGCAAATCCAGGGTAGACAATCAGCCCCAGCATTTT CASKSRVDNQPQHF
TRBD2 . TRBJ2-3 TRBV29-1 TGCAGCGTGTTAGCGGGAGAAGGAGATACGCAGTATTTT CSVLAGEGDTQYF
TRBD2 few TRBJ2-1 TRBV7-9 TGTGCCAGCGGGACTAGCATCAATGAGCAGTTCTTC CASGTSINEQFF
TRBD2 . TRBJ2-7 TRBV5-6 TGTGCCAGCAGCTTGGGACTAGCGGGAACCTCTGGAGACGAGCAGTACTTC CASSLGLAGTSGDEQYF
. few TRBJ2-1 TRBV6-5 TGTGCCAGCCGGGTGGATGATGAGCAGTTCTTC CASRVDDEQFF
. . TRBJ2-7 TRBV5-6 TGTGCCAGCAGCTTGACGCGGGGGCCGGGCGAGCAGTACTTC CASSLTRGPGEQYF
. . TRBJ2-1 TRBV6-4 TGTGCCAGCAGTGCCGATCCCCCAGGAAACCTTCCCTACAATGAGCAGTTCTTC CASSADPPGNLPYNEQFF
. . TRBJ1-2 TRBV6-5 TGTGCCAGCAACGCTGGAGAGATTGGCTACACCTTC CASNAGEIGYTF
TRBD1 . TRBJ2-7 TRBV27 TGTGCCAGCAGAACACAGGGGGCGCCCCACGAGCAGTACTTC CASRTQGAPHEQYF
TRBD2 . TRBJ2-5 TRBV12-5 TGTGCTAGTGGTTCCCCCCTAGCGGGAGTATCCCAAGAGACCCAGTACTTC CASGSPLAGVSQETQYF
TRBD1 . TRBJ1-5 TRBV6-4 TGTGCCAGCAGTGAAGGGGACCAGGGGGCCCTCAATCAGCCCCAGCATTTT CASSEGDQGALNQPQHF
. . TRBJ2-7 TRBV3-1/TRBV3-2 TGTGCCAGCAGCCCCAACCGGGAGCGTGACGAGCAGTACTTC CASSPNRERDEQYF
TRBD2 . TRBJ2-1 TRBV5-1 TGCGCCAGCAGCTTCACTAGCGGGAGTAGCTCCTACAATGAGCAGTTCTTC CASSFTSGSSSYNEQFF
TRBD2 . TRBJ2-1 TRBV19 TGTGCCAGTAGTCAGGGACTAGCGGGAGTACAGTTCTTC CASSQGLAGVQFF
TRBD2 . TRBJ2-1 TRBV9 TGTGCCAGCAGCGTACGTGGGACTAGCGTAAACAATGAGCAGTTCTTC CASSVRGTSVNNEQFF
. . TRBJ2-3 TRBV27 TGTGCCAGCAGTTTACAAAACAGGGGAGGCTCAGATACGCAGTATTTT CASSLQNRGGSDTQYF
TRBD2 . TRBJ2-4 TRBV5-4 TGTGCCAGCAGCTTGTCGTTTAGCGGGGACCCAGCCAAAAACATTCAGTACTTC CASSLSFSGDPAKNIQYF
. . TRBJ2-7 TRBV27 TGTGCCAGCAGTCTTGCGTCCGGGGGGCTGGAAGAGCAGTACTTC CASSLASGGLEEQYF
TRBD1 . TRBJ2-7 TRBV6-1 TGTGCCAGCAGTTCTCGAGGACAGGGCTCCTACGAGCAGTACTTC CASSSRGQGSYEQYF
TRBD1 . TRBJ1-5 TRBV4-2 TGTGCCAGCAGCCAAACACAGGGGGCGCGTGAGGATCAGCCCCAGCATTTT CASSQTQGAREDQPQHF
. . TRBJ1-6 TRBV7-9 TGTGCCAGCAGCTCGCGGACAGCCGATTCACCCCTCCACTTT CASSSRTADSPLHF
TRBD1 . TRBJ1-1 TRBV5-1 TGCGCCAGCAGCACCGCGACAGGGCACACTGAAGCTTTCTTT CASSTATGHTEAFF
. . TRBJ1-1 TRBV6-5 TGTGCCAGCAGTCCCCCGAGACAGATGAACACTGAAGCTTTCTTT CASSPPRQMNTEAFF
TRBD1 . TRBJ1-2 TRBV6-6 TGTGCCAGCAGAAAGGGACAGGGAGACTATGGCTACACCTTC CASRKGQGDYGYTF
. . TRBJ2-7 TRBV28 TGTGCCAGCAGTTTGGGGGGAGCCATCTACGAGCAGTACTTC CASSLGGAIYEQYF
. . TRBJ2-7 TRBV28 TGTGCCAGCAGCCTGGGTACCACGGGACTGCGCTCCTACGAGCAGTACTTC CASSLGTTGLRSYEQYF
. few TRBJ2-1 TRBV10-3 TGTGCCATCAGTGAGACCAGCAATGAGCAGTTCTTC CAISETSNEQFF
TRBD2 . TRBJ2-3 TRBV6-1 TGTGCCAGCAGTGATCGGGCGGGAGGGAGCCCAGATACGCAGTATTTT CASSDRAGGSPDTQYF
. . TRBJ2-1 TRBV19 TGTGCCAGTAGTATAGATCTAGGCTCAACGGGGTTCTTC CASSIDLGSTGFF
TRBD1 once TRBJ1-2 TRBV4-2 TGTGCCAGCAGCCAAGATATTGTGGGACAGGGGAGCTATGGCTACACCTTC CASSQDIVGQGSYGYTF